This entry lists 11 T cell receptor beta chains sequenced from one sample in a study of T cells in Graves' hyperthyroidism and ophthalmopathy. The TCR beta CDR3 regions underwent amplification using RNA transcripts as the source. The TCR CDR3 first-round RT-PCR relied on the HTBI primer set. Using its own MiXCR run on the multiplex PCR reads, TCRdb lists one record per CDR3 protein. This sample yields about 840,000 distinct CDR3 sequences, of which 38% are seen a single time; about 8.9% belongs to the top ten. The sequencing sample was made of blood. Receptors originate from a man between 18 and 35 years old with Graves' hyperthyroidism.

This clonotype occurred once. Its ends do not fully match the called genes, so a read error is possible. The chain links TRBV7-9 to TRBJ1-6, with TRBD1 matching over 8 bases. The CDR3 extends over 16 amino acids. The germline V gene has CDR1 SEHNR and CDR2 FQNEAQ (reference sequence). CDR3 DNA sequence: TGCACCAGCAGCCGGAACACAGGGGGCTATAATTCACCCCTCCACTTT. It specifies CTSSRNTGGYNSPLHF.

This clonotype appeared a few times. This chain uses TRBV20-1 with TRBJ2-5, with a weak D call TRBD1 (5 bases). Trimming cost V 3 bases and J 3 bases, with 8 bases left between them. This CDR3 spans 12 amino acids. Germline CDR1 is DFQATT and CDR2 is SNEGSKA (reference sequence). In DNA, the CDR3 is TGCAGTGCTAGGTACAGGAAAGAGACCCAGTACTTC. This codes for CSARYRKETQYF.

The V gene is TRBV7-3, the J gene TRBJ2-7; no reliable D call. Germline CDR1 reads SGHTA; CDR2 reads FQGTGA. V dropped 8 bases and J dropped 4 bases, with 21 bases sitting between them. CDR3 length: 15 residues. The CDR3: CASRISIASLYEQYF. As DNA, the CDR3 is TGTGCCAGCCGCATTTCTATTGCTTCTTTGTACGAGCAGTACTTC.

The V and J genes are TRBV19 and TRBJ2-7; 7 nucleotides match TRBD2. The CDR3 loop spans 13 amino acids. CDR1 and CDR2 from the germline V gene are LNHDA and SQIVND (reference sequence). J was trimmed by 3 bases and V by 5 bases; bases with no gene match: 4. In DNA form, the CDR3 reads TGTGCCAGTAGTCCAGCGGGGATCTACGAGCAGTACTTC. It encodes CASSPAGIYEQYF. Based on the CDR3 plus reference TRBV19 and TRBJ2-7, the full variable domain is DGGITQSPKYLFRKEGQNVTLSCEQNLNHDAMYWYRQDPGQGLRLIYYSQIVNDFQKGDIAEGYSVSREKKESFPLTVTSAQKNPTAFYLCASSPAGIYEQYFGPGTRLTVT.

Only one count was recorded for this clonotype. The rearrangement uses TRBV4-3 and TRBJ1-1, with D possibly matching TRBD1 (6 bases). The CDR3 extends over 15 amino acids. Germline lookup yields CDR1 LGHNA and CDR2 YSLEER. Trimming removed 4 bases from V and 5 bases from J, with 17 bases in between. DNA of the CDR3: TGCGCCAGCAGCCGGCTTTGGGGGGCTGGGACTGAAGCTTTCTTT. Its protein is CASSRLWGAGTEAFF.

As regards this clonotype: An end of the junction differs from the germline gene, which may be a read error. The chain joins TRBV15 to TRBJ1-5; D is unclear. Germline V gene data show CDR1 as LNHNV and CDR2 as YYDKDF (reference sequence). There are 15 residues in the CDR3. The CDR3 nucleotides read TGTGCCAGCAGCCAAGATGTCGGTAGCAATCAGCCCCAGCATTTT. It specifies CASSQDVGSNQPQHF.

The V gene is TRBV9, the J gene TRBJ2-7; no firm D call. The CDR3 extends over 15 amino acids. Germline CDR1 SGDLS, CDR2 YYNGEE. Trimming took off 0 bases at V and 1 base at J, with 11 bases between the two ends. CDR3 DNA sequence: TGTGCCAGCAGCGTAGAAGGGCAGTCGTCCTACGAGCAGTACTTC. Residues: CASSVEGQSSYEQYF.

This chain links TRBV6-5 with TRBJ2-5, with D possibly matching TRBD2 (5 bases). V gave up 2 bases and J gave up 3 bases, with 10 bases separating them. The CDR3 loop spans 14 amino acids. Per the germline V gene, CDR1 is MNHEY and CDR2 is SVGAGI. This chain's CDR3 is CASSYVPGKETQYF. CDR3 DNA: TGTGCCAGCAGTTACGTCCCGGGGAAAGAGACCCAGTACTTC.

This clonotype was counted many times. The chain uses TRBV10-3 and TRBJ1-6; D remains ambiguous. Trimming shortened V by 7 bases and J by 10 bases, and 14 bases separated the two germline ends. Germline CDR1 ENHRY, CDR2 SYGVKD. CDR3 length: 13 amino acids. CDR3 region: CAITADAGSPLHF. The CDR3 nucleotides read TGTGCCATCACCGCGGACGCAGGATCACCCCTCCACTTT.

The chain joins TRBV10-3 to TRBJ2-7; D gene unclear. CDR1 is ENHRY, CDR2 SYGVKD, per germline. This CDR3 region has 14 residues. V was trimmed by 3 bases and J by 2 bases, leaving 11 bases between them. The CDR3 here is CAISDPKAAYEQYF. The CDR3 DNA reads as TGTGCCATCAGTGATCCAAAGGCCGCCTACGAGCAGTACTTC.

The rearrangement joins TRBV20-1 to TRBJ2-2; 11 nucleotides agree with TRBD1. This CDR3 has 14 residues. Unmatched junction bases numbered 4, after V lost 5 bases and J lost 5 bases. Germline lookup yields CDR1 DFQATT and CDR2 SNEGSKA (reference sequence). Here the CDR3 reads CSAYGTGGTGELFF. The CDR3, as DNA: TGCAGTGCTTACGGGACAGGGGGAACCGGGGAGCTGTTTTTT.